This T cell receptor beta chain was identified in a study of blood T cell repertoires in COVID-19. Under the authors' procedure: For nucleated cells, counts were estimated from reference gene primer amplification. TCRdb's table, derived via immunoSEQ multiplex PCR, lists solely in-frame clones and lacks some. D and trimming come from the DNA, and the V and J calls and clone size come from that table. The repertoire consists of fewer than 200,000 clones, with approximately 82% occurring once and the leading ten covering around 3.6%. This TCR was sampled from a woman between 45 and 65 years old in a cohort exposed to, infected with or recovered from COVID-19 (not recorded which). The sequenced material came from PBMCs or T cells enriched from blood (not recorded which).

CDR3 coding DNA: TGCGCCAGCAGCTTGGTGGCTAGCGGGAGTGCGGACACCGGGGAGCTGTTTTTT. Translating gives CASSLVASGSADTGELFF. V is TRBV5-1 and J is TRBJ2-2; 10 bases match TRBD2. CDR1 is SGHRS, CDR2 YFSETQ, per germline. The ends lost 0 bases at V and 3 bases at J; junction bases unmatched: 8. This CDR3 has 18 residues.